This T cell receptor (beta chain) was identified during a study of T cell changes during pregnancy in multiple sclerosis. Here immunoSEQ multiplex PCR was the method, and the copy in TCRdb shows in-frame clones only, minus some. Of tens of thousands of clones detected, about 89% appear once; the ten largest clones hold 0.7% to 0.95%. This clone was counted once. Between the trimmed V and J ends, which lost 7 bases and 0 bases, there was a span of 27 bases. Germline V CDR1 and CDR2: LNHDA, SQIVND (reference sequence). The CDR3 consists of 19 residues. This material consisted of CD4+ T cells from peripheral blood mononuclear cells, taken before pregnancy. The sequence was collected from a female donor with multiple sclerosis, enrolled in a pregnancy study. This chain links TRBV19 with TRBJ1-1; the D gene is possibly TRBD1 (5 bases). DNA for the CDR3: TGTGCCAGTACTTTAACCCGGTGGCAGGCGAAGGGGATGAACACTGAAGCTTTCTTT. It is translated as CASTLTRWQAKGMNTEAFF.